This T cell receptor (beta chain) was captured in a study of shared clonotypes between healthy human individuals. Clones were read by immunoSEQ multiplex PCR, and TCRdb kept only the in-frame ones, dropping some. This sample carries more than 2 million clones, about 95% of them seen once, and the ten largest clones take 1.1%. Naive CD8 populations comprised CD45RO-negative cells positively selected for CCR7, excluding terminally differentiated effector memory CD45RA+ cells. The clonotype was recovered from a man aged 18 to 35 in good health. Sample: naive CD8+ T cells sorted from blood.

The CDR3: CASSQLTGTPETQYF. As DNA, the CDR3 is TGCGCCAGCAGCCAATTAACAGGGACGCCAGAGACCCAGTACTTC. The chain couples TRBV4-3 to TRBJ2-5; perhaps TRBD1 as D (6 bases). V was trimmed by 2 bases and J by 4 bases, leaving 14 bases between them. In germline, CDR1 is LGHNA, CDR2 YSLEER. This CDR3 comprises 15 residues.